This T cell receptor (beta chain) derives from a study of blood T cells in healthy people across ages. Study outcomes and limitations: Nothing was known about donor CMV status, and this possibly confounded expanded clonotype changes. PBMC samples, being unsorted, prevented any conclusive comparison of naive and antigen-experienced cells. Greater diversity and more naive CD4+ cells were seen in long-lived donors than in aged donors.

Per the germline V gene, CDR1 is DFQATT and CDR2 is SNEGSKA (reference sequence). After removal of 5 bases from V and 3 bases from J, the junction contained 9 bases not matched to a gene. This CDR3 region has 17 residues. The study recruited healthy Caucasian donors from Russia who were aged about 6 to 95. This clonotype was detected ten times or more. Its antigen is unidentified. Then a second PCR, running about 7 to 11 cycles, was carried out with a sample-barcoded 5' primer and a J-beta primer mix. TCRdb recomputed calls from the 5' RACE reads with MiXCR, one row per CDR3 protein. This sample has 870,000 or so distinct CDR3 sequences, with 29% found just once.

V and J are TRBV20-1 and TRBJ2-5, with 16 bases matching TRBD2. This receptor was obtained from a woman older than 75 in good health. Sequenced: blood. The CDR3 DNA follows: TGCAGTGCTGGATCGGGACTAGCGGGGGGGAAAAAAGAGACCCAGTACTTC. It yields the protein CSAGSGLAGGKKETQYF.